These 8 T cell receptor beta chains share one sample of origin, sequenced in a study of blood T cell repertoires in COVID-19. Sequencing used immunoSEQ multiplex PCR; TCRdb keeps in-frame clones, though not all of them. This table has about 190,000 clones, around 78% appearing once. Sequenced material: peripheral blood. Source of these receptors: a woman over 75 with active or convalescent COVID-19.

In this sample, this clone turned up a few times. The chain has TRBV5-6 and TRBJ1-1; tentative D call: TRBD1 (6 bases). Per germline, CDR1 SGHDT and CDR2 YYEEEE. The CDR3 sequence is 14 residues long. The germline V and J ends were trimmed by 3 bases and 6 bases, with 15 bases remaining between them. The CDR3 nucleotides are TGTGCCAGCAGCTGGTACGGACAGTCCGCTGAAGCTTTCTTT. This sequence encodes CASSWYGQSAEAFF.

The chain uses TRBV27 and TRBJ2-1; D is uncertain. Looked up from germline, CDR1 is MNHEY and CDR2 is SMNVEV (reference sequence). Trimming removed 2 bases at V and 4 bases at J, with 6 bases between. The CDR3 is 13 amino acids. The CDR3 coding sequence is TGTGCCAGCAGTTTACTCGGGTACAATGAGCAGTTCTTC. This sequence encodes CASSLLGYNEQFF.

The chain uses TRBV7-9 and TRBJ1-5; no clear D gene. Trimming shortened V by 5 bases and J by 9 bases, and 17 bases separated the two germline ends. CDR3 size: 14 residues. CDR1 and CDR2 from the germline V gene are SEHNR and FQNEAQ (reference sequence). The CDR3 region is CASSNADDGGPQHF. The CDR3 DNA sequence: TGTGCCAGCAGCAACGCGGACGATGGAGGGCCCCAGCATTTT.

This clone was counted once. The chain combines TRBV7-2 with TRBJ1-1; 7 bases fit TRBD1. With 3 bases clipped from V and 4 bases from J, the junction kept 5 bases outside the gene matches. The germline CDR1 and CDR2 sequences are SGHTA and FQGNSA. The CDR3 is 14 amino acids. In DNA, the CDR3 is TGTGCCAGCAGCTTGACAGGGCTAGGCACTGAAGCTTTCTTT. As protein: CASSLTGLGTEAFF.

V gene TRBV2 combines with J gene TRBJ2-5, with 7 bases that match TRBD2. The length of the CDR3 is 12 residues. The junction had 8 bases not matched to a gene; V was cut back by 7 bases and J by 9 bases. Germline CDR1 is SNHLY and CDR2 is FYNNEI. In DNA form, the CDR3 reads TGTGCCAGCACCTGGCAGGCGGGGGCCCAGTACTTC. Translation: CASTWQAGAQYF.

J is TRBJ1-6 and V is TRBV28; maybe TRBD1 (6 bases). The germline V and J ends were trimmed by 5 bases and 4 bases, with 9 bases remaining between them. The CDR3 contains 14 residues. CDR1 is MDHEN and CDR2 is SYDVKM in the germline V gene. The CDR3 loop is CASSPGQYNSPLHF. The CDR3 bases are TGTGCCAGCAGTCCGGGACAATATAATTCACCCCTCCACTTT.

The genes are TRBV15 and TRBJ1-2; no clear D. CDR1 is LNHNV, CDR2 YYDKDF, per germline (reference sequence). Trimming removed 0 bases from V and 2 bases from J, with 10 bases in between. This CDR3 contains 15 residues. The CDR3 DNA is TGTGCCACCAGCAGAGATCCGGGTCGGAACTATGGCTACACCTTC. Its protein product is CATSRDPGRNYGYTF.

This chain joins TRBV5-1 and TRBJ2-5; 7 positions agree with TRBD1. CDR3 length equals 14 residues. Germline CDR1 is SGHRS and CDR2 is YFSETQ. V lost 6 bases, J lost 1 base, and 6 bases stayed unmatched. The CDR3 reads CASTSGQVQETQYF. In DNA form, the CDR3 reads TGCGCCAGCACCTCCGGACAGGTCCAAGAGACCCAGTACTTC.